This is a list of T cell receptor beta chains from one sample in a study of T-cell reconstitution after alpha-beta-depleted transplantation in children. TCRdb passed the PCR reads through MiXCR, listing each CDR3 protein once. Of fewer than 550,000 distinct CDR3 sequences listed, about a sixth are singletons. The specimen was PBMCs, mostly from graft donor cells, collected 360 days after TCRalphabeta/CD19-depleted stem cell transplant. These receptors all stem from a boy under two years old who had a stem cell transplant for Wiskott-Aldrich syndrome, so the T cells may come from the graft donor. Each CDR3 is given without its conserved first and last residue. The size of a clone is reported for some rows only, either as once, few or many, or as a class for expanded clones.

CDR3: ATSDPRSWEETQY
V: TRBV24-1
size: -
J: TRBJ2-5

CDR3: ASSFDGLRAF
V: TRBV27
size: few
J: TRBJ1-1

CDR3: ATSDRGQGFAGELF
V: TRBV24-1
size: -
J: TRBJ2-2

CDR3: ASSPPSRLYEQY
V: TRBV18
size: -
J: TRBJ2-7

CDR3: ASSLAPDRKKETQY
V: TRBV11-2
size: -
J: TRBJ2-5

CDR3: ASSFWGQHYSNQPQH
V: TRBV12-3/TRBV12-4
size: few
J: TRBJ1-5

CDR3: ASRTDRGSNQPQH
V: TRBV6-1
size: -
J: TRBJ1-5

CDR3: AISEDRAYEQY
V: TRBV10-3
size: few
J: TRBJ2-7

CDR3: ASSLFDMNTEAF
V: TRBV5-1
size: few
J: TRBJ1-1

CDR3: SATDRVGEKLF
V: TRBV20-1
size: few
J: TRBJ1-4

CDR3: ASSFGDRETQY
V: TRBV7-7
size: -
J: TRBJ2-5

CDR3: SARGGLLEAGGSDTQY
V: TRBV20-1
size: -
J: TRBJ2-3

CDR3: SARSRGPYEQY
V: TRBV20-1
size: -
J: TRBJ2-7

CDR3: ASSLEPTDRGLYNEQF
V: TRBV11-2
size: once
J: TRBJ2-1

CDR3: SVEDPGRSYNEQF
V: TRBV29-1
size: few
J: TRBJ2-1

CDR3: AISEPARNTEAF
V: TRBV10-3
size: few
J: TRBJ1-1

CDR3: ASSPDDTYEQY
V: TRBV4-1
size: -
J: TRBJ2-7

CDR3: AVGLASDTQY
V: TRBV10-3
size: few
J: TRBJ2-3

CDR3: AISQGGRAREQY
V: TRBV10-3
size: few
J: TRBJ2-7

CDR3: ASTPRARGPGANVLT
V: TRBV13
size: -
J: TRBJ2-6

CDR3: ASSQDKRGGTDTQY
V: TRBV4-2
size: few
J: TRBJ2-3

CDR3: ASSQATGTGVEKLF
V: TRBV4-2
size: -
J: TRBJ1-4

CDR3: ASSYSMGISGNTIY
V: TRBV6-5
size: -
J: TRBJ1-3

CDR3: AIRGGAGGPADTQY
V: TRBV10-3
size: -
J: TRBJ2-3

CDR3: ASKPTGTPTGELF
V: TRBV3-1
size: -
J: TRBJ2-2

CDR3: ASRLSRTGNTEAF
V: TRBV6-5
size: -
J: TRBJ1-1

CDR3: AWSIPGRGTDTQY
V: TRBV30
size: -
J: TRBJ2-3

CDR3: ASSEWGTRSSYNEQF
V: TRBV7-2
size: -
J: TRBJ2-1

CDR3: ATSDLSTGTSGITQY
V: TRBV24-1
size: few
J: TRBJ2-3

CDR3: ASSLGTSNYGYT
V: TRBV7-6
size: -
J: TRBJ1-2

CDR3: SVERGQGAVTEAF
V: TRBV29-1
size: -
J: TRBJ1-1

CDR3: ASSQDVASDTQY
V: TRBV4-2
size: many
J: TRBJ2-3

CDR3: ASSHGPTGREKLF
V: TRBV4-1
size: -
J: TRBJ1-4

CDR3: ASSQDPIFMASTDTQY
V: TRBV4-3
size: few
J: TRBJ2-3

CDR3: SVVQGYYEQY
V: TRBV29-1
size: few
J: TRBJ2-7

CDR3: ASSFGVANQPQH
V: TRBV12-3/TRBV12-4
size: few
J: TRBJ1-5

CDR3: ASSLGRAGGPYEQY
V: TRBV7-2
size: -
J: TRBJ2-7

CDR3: ASSSTSFGSYNEQF
V: TRBV5-1
size: -
J: TRBJ2-1

CDR3: AISDPSKDREETQY
V: TRBV10-3
size: few
J: TRBJ2-5

CDR3: ATSDRGWTGELF
V: TRBV24-1
size: few
J: TRBJ2-2

CDR3: ASSLTGGEEPQH
V: TRBV5-1
size: few
J: TRBJ1-5

CDR3: AISETGALREQF
V: TRBV10-3
size: few
J: TRBJ2-1

CDR3: ATSSRTGTATEAF
V: TRBV15
size: -
J: TRBJ1-1

CDR3: ASSYSRVGTGELF
V: TRBV6-5
size: few
J: TRBJ2-2

CDR3: ASRQPRLAGGVILETQY
V: TRBV6-1
size: few
J: TRBJ2-5

CDR3: ASSLAGGPANEQF
V: TRBV5-1
size: -
J: TRBJ2-1